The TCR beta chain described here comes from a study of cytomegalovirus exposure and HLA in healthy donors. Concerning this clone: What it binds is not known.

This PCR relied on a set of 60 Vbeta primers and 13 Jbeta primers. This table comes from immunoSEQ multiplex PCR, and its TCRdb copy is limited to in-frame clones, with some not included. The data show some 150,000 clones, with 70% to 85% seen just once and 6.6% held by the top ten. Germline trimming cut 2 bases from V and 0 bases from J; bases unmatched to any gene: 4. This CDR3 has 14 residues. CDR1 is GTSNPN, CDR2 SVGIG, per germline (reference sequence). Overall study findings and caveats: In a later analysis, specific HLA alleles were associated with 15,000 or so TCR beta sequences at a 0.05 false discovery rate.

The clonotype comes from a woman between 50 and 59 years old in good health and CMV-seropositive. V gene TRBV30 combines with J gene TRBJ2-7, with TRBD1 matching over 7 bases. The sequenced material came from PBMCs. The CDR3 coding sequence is TGTGCCTGGAGTCGACAGGGAAGCTCCTACGAGCAGTACTTC. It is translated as CAWSRQGSSYEQYF.